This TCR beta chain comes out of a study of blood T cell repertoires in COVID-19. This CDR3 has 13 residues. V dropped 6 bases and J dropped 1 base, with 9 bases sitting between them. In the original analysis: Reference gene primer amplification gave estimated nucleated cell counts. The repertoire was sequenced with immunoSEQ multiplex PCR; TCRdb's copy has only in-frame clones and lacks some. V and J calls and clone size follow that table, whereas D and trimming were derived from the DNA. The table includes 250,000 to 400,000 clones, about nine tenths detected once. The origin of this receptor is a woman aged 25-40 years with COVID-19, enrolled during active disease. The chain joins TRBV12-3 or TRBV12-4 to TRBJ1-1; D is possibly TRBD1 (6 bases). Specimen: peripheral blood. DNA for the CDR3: TGTGCCAGCAGCATGACAGGGAACACTGAAGCTTTCTTT. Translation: CASSMTGNTEAFF.